This TCR beta chain comes out of a study of CD8+ T cells in alopecia areata. Whole-study findings and limits: Across lesional scalp, and particularly alopecia totalis/universalis, clonality surpassed that of normal scalp. Sequence data from scalp samples additionally include resident alphabeta T cells of normal skin.

It was cDNA, reverse transcribed from extracted RNA, that served as the sequencing template. Repertoires were generated with immunoSEQ multiplex PCR, while TCRdb's copy carries only in-frame clones and drops some. The table lists 200,000 to 300,000 clones, with no singletons. A word on this clone: As yet, its antigen is unknown. Gene names refer to mouse genes. The read ends 4 residues early relative to the CDR3; the germline J gene fills the gap. Other DNA sequences in the same sample also yield this CDR3.

V lost 1 base to trimming and J lost 2 bases, with 8 bases between them. This CDR3 has 14 amino acids. Germline CDR1 FNHDT, CDR2 SITEND (reference sequence). The study sorted pooled cutaneous lymph node cells by CD4, CD8alpha, NKG2D, NKG2ACE and other markers. The rearrangement links TRBV19 to TRBJ2-5; TRBD1 might be the D (6 bases). This receptor was obtained from a C3H/HeJ mouse with alopecia areata. The strain's MHC: H2-k. Material for sequencing was CD4+ T cells sorted from a lymph node. CDR3 bases read: TGTGCCAGCAGTATATCCAGGGGCCAAGAC. This translates into CASSISRGQD. The whole CDR3 sequence reads CASSISRGQDTQYF.